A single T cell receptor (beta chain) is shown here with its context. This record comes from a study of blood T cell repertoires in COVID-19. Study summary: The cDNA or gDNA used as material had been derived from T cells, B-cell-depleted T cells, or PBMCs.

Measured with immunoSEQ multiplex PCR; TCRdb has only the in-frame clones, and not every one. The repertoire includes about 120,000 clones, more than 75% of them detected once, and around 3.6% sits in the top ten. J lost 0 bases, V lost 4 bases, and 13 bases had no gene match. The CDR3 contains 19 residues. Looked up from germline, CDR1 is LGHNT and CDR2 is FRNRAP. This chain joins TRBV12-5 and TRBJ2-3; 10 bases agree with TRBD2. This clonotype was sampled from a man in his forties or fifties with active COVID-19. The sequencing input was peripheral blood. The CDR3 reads CASGSTPPLAGRSTDTQYF. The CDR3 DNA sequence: TGTGCTAGTGGTTCGACACCCCCACTAGCGGGGAGGAGCACAGATACGCAGTATTTT.